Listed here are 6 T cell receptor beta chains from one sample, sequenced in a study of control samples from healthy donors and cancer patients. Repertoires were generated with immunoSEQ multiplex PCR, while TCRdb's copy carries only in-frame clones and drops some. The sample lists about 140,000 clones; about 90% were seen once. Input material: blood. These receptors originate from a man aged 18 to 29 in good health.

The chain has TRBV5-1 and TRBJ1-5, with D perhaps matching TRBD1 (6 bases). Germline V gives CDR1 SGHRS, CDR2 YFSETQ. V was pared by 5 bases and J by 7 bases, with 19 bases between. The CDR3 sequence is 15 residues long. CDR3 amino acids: CASRIDLGAGQPQHF. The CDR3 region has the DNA TGCGCCAGCAGAATTGACCTGGGGGCCGGGCAGCCCCAGCATTTT.

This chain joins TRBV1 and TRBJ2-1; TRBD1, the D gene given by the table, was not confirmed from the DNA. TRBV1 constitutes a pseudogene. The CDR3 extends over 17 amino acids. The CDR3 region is CTSSHSSGSKVPNEQFF. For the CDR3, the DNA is TGCACCAGCAGCCACTCCTCAGGTTCGAAGGTCCCAAATGAGCAGTTCTTC.

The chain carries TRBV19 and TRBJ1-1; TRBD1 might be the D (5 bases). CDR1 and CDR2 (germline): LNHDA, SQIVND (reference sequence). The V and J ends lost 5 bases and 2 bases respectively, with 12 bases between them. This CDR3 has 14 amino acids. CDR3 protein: CASSFGTANTEAFF. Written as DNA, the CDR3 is TGTGCCAGTAGTTTCGGGACGGCTAACACTGAAGCTTTCTTT.

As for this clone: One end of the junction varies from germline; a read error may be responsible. The CDR3 spells CASSYSKGVMNIEAFF. The DNA for the CDR3 is TGTGCCAGCAGTTACTCGAAGGGGGTTATGAACATTGAAGCTTTCTTT. V usage is TRBV6-5 and J usage is TRBJ1-1; the D gene is possibly TRBD1 (6 bases). Germline V lookup: CDR1 MNHEY, CDR2 SVGAGI. The CDR3 runs 16 residues.

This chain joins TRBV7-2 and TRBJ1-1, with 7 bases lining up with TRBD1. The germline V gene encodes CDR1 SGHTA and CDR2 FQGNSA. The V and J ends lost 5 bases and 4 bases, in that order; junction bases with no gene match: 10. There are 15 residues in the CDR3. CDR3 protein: CASSATGTASTEAFF. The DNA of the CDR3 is TGTGCCAGCAGCGCCACCGGGACAGCCAGCACTGAAGCTTTCTTT.

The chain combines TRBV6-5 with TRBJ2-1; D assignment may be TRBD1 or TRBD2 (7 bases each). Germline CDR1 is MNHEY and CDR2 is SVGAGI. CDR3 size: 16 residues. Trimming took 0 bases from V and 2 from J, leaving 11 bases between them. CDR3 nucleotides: TGTGCCAGCAGTTACTCTCAGGGGGGGCCCTACAATGAGCAGTTCTTC. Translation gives CASSYSQGGPYNEQFF.